These T cell receptor beta chains were read from a single sample in a study of human versus mouse CDR3 diversity and MHC coevolution. The assay was immunoSEQ multiplex PCR, and TCRdb's table has in-frame clones only and misses some. The sample includes around 74,000 clones, 85% to 95% of them seen just once. The sample was naive CD4+ T cells from blood. The receptors were sampled from a person aged 30 to 69 in good health. The CDR3 runs from the conserved cysteine through the conserved F or W. The D gene is left open where the match is weak. Clone size is not always given. Where it is, it says once, few, many or a class for expanded clones.

-	TRBJ1-1	TRBV10-1	-	TGCGCCAGCAGTGAATCCATGAACACTGAAGCTTTCTTT	CASSESMNTEAFF
TRBD1	TRBJ2-1	TRBV7-2	-	TGTGCCAGCAGCCCCACTATTGGACAGGGGGCAGGCAATGAGCAGTTCTTC	CASSPTIGQGAGNEQFF
TRBD2	TRBJ2-2	TRBV11-3	-	TGTGCCAGCAGCCTACGGGGGGGCAACACCGGGGAGCTGTTTTTT	CASSLRGGNTGELFF
-	TRBJ2-1	TRBV6-1	-	TGTGCCAGCAGTGTCCAAATGAGCTCCTACAATGAGCAGTTCTTC	CASSVQMSSYNEQFF
TRBD1	TRBJ2-7	TRBV27	once	TGTGCCAGCAGTTTAAGGGGGGGACAGGGTAGGGGCTACGAGCAGTACTTC	CASSLRGGQGRGYEQYF
TRBD2	TRBJ2-1	TRBV28	-	TGTGCCAGCTCCCCTGCGGGACTAGCGGGGAATGAGCAGTTCTTC	CASSPAGLAGNEQFF
-	TRBJ2-2	TRBV5-1	once	TGCGCCAGCAGCCCGGGACTTGTGAACACCGGGGAGCTGTTTTTT	CASSPGLVNTGELFF
-	TRBJ1-1	TRBV29-1	once	TGCAGCGTTGCGGGGATGTTTACTGAAGCTTTCTTT	CSVAGMFTEAFF
TRBD2	TRBJ2-7	TRBV30	-	TGTGCCTGGAGTCCCGGGACTAAAACCTACGAGCAGTACTTC	CAWSPGTKTYEQYF
TRBD1	TRBJ1-5	TRBV19	-	TGTGCCAGTAGGACTGACAGGGTGGGGGATCAGCCCCAGCATTTT	CASRTDRVGDQPQHF
TRBD1	TRBJ2-7	TRBV6-1	-	TGTGCCAGCAGCGAAGGGACAGGGGGTTCTAACGAGCAGTACTTC	CASSEGTGGSNEQYF
TRBD1	TRBJ2-5	TRBV5-1	-	TGCGCCAGCAGCGACGCACAGGGGGGCCGGGTGACCCAGTACTTC	CASSDAQGGRVTQYF
-	TRBJ2-3	TRBV5-1	-	TGCGCCAGCAGCTTGGTGGGCCTATACACAGATACGCAGTATTTT	CASSLVGLYTDTQYF
TRBD2	TRBJ2-5	TRBV5-8	-	TGTGCCAGCAGCTTGGTCATAACGGGAGGTTGGGAGACCCAGTACTTC	CASSLVITGGWETQYF
TRBD1	TRBJ1-5	TRBV2	once	TGTGCCAGCAGTCTCCAAGGACAGGTGGGTCAGCCCCAGCATTTT	CASSLQGQVGQPQHF
-	TRBJ2-1	TRBV5-1	-	TGCGCCAGCAGCTTGGCCGGCTATTCGGGGGGCCGGGTTGATGAGCAGTTCTTC	CASSLAGYSGGRVDEQFF
-	TRBJ1-3	TRBV11-2	-	TGTGCCAGCAGCTTCCAGGGAAGCTCTGGAAACACCATATATTTT	CASSFQGSSGNTIYF
TRBD1	TRBJ2-7	TRBV10-1	-	TGCGCCAGCAGTAAAGGACAGGGAGACGCCTACGAGCAGTACTTC	CASSKGQGDAYEQYF
-	TRBJ1-2	TRBV28	-	TGTGCCAGCAGTTTCCGCGCGGGCTATGGCTACACCTTC	CASSFRAGYGYTF
TRBD1	TRBJ1-5	TRBV13	-	TGTGCCAGCAGCTCGGGTGGGACAGCTAGTAGCAATCAGCCCCAGCATTTT	CASSSGGTASSNQPQHF
TRBD2	TRBJ2-2	TRBV10-2	-	TGCGCCAGCAGACTAGCGGGAGAAGGATGGACGAACACCGGGGAGCTGTTTTTT	CASRLAGEGWTNTGELFF
TRBD1	TRBJ2-7	TRBV28	-	TGTGCCAGCAGTTTATTAGGGACAGGGGTCGCCGAGCAGTACTTC	CASSLLGTGVAEQYF
-	TRBJ2-7	TRBV5-4	-	TGTGCCAGCAGCCCTCGGGGTCCGGACGAGCAGTACTTC	CASSPRGPDEQYF
-	TRBJ2-7	TRBV6-6	-	TGTGCCAGCAGTCATAGCGGACCCCCGATCATGTACGAGCAGTACTTC	CASSHSGPPIMYEQYF
TRBD1	TRBJ1-3	TRBV18	-	TGTGCCAGCTCAACACTTACCGGGACAGGGGAGAAGCTGCGCGGAAACACCATATATTTT	CASSTLTGTGEKLRGNTIYF
-	TRBJ2-7	TRBV11-2	once	TGTGCCAGCAGCCCGCGGTTGAGCCACGAGCAGTACTTC	CASSPRLSHEQYF
-	TRBJ2-7	TRBV30	-	TGTGCCTGGAGTCCCCCTGGGCTAGCCCCCTACGAGCAGTACTTC	CAWSPPGLAPYEQYF
TRBD1	TRBJ2-2	TRBV4-1	-	TGCGCCAGCAGCCCGGGACAGGGGTCGAACACCGGGGAGCTGTTTTTT	CASSPGQGSNTGELFF
-	TRBJ2-7	TRBV30	-	TGTGCCTGGAGTGTACTTCGGGTGAACTACGAGCAGTACTTC	CAWSVLRVNYEQYF
-	TRBJ2-1	TRBV18	once	TGTGCCAGCTCAATTACTAGCAGGGACAATGAGCAGTTCTTC	CASSITSRDNEQFF
-	TRBJ1-1	TRBV19	-	TGTGCCAGTAGTATTCAGGGGTCGGTAGGCACTGAAGCTTTCTTT	CASSIQGSVGTEAFF
-	TRBJ1-1	TRBV28	-	TGTGCCAGTCTGACAGGGAACACTGAAGCTTTCTTT	CASLTGNTEAFF
-	TRBJ2-1	TRBV5-4	-	TGTGCCAGCAGCTTGGACCCAGGGAACAATGAGCAGTTCTTC	CASSLDPGNNEQFF
TRBD1	TRBJ1-1	TRBV18	-	TGTGCCAGCTCTCGGGGACAGTCAAACACTGAAGCTTTCTTT	CASSRGQSNTEAFF
TRBD1	TRBJ2-5	TRBV18	-	TGTGCCAGCTCGCCGGGACAGGGGTTCGAGACCCAGTACTTC	CASSPGQGFETQYF
-	TRBJ1-2	TRBV5-4	-	TGTGCCAGCAGCTTTGGCCAGGGCTCTAACTATGGCTACACCTTC	CASSFGQGSNYGYTF
-	TRBJ1-1	TRBV18	-	TGTGCCAGCTCACTAAGCGGGACACTAATGAACACTGAAGCTTTCTTT	CASSLSGTLMNTEAFF
TRBD1	TRBJ2-3	TRBV7-6	-	TGTGCCAGCAGCTTGACAGGGTCTAGCACAGATACGCAGTATTTT	CASSLTGSSTDTQYF
-	TRBJ1-3	TRBV30	once	TGTGCCTTACGGGGGGGAGAAGGTGGAAACACCATATATTTT	CALRGGEGGNTIYF
-	TRBJ1-4	TRBV30	-	TGTGCCTGGGCAACGGCAACTAATGAAAAACTGTTTTTT	CAWATATNEKLFF
TRBD1	TRBJ2-5	TRBV5-1	-	TGCGCCAGCAGCCCTGACAGGGGGGGGGAGACCCAGTACTTC	CASSPDRGGETQYF
-	TRBJ2-7	TRBV12-2	-	TGTGCAAGTCGCTTACTGGGACAGATCTCCTACGAGCAGTACTTC	CASRLLGQISYEQYF
TRBD2	TRBJ2-5	TRBV2	-	TGTGCCACGCTCGGGCGGGGGAGAGAGACCCAGTACTTC	CATLGRGRETQYF
-	TRBJ2-7	TRBV4-2	-	TGTGCCAGCAGCCCCTTAGAACGTGAGTCCTACGAGCAGTACTTC	CASSPLERESYEQYF
TRBD1	TRBJ1-5	TRBV30	-	TGTGCCTGGAGTACCCAGGGGGTAAGGCAGCCCCAGCATTTT	CAWSTQGVRQPQHF
-	TRBJ1-1	TRBV5-1	-	TGCGCCAGCAGCCCAGGGCAGCAGAACCCTGAAGCTTTCTTT	CASSPGQQNPEAFF
-	TRBJ1-6	TRBV2	once	TGTGCCTCAACACGGGAGGATTCACCCCTCCACTTT	CASTREDSPLHF
-	TRBJ1-1	TRBV30	once	TGTGCCTGGAGTGTAAGAGCCAGGGTTGGCACTGAAGCTTTCTTT	CAWSVRARVGTEAFF
-	TRBJ2-7	TRBV30	-	TGTGCCTGGAGTGAGAGTACAGGGAAGCAGTACTTC	CAWSESTGKQYF
-	TRBJ1-2	TRBV11-2	-	TGTGCCAGCAGCTTAAGCAGGCTGGCAGGGAACTATGGCTACACCTTC	CASSLSRLAGNYGYTF